Below, one T cell receptor beta chain is given with its context. The data derive from a study of control samples from healthy donors and cancer patients. Trimming took off 9 bases at V and 4 bases at J, with 9 bases between the two ends. The CDR3 covers 11 residues. The germline V gene has CDR1 SNHLY and CDR2 FYNNEI. Clones were read by immunoSEQ multiplex PCR, and TCRdb kept only the in-frame ones, dropping some. The table includes some 140,000 clones, roughly 94% detected once. The genes are TRBV2 and TRBJ1-2; no clear D gene. Sequenced sample: blood. This TCR was recovered from a man aged 40-49 years in good health. The CDR3 nucleotides read TGTGCCAGTAACGAGGCCTATGGCTACACCTTC. Protein sequence: CASNEAYGYTF.